The source of this T cell receptor beta chain is a study of shared clonotypes between healthy human individuals. This CDR3 is 14 amino acids long. Germline V CDR1 and CDR2: SGDLS, YYNGEE. The ends were cut back, 1 base at V and 2 bases at J, with 7 bases in the middle. Sequencing was performed with immunoSEQ multiplex PCR; in TCRdb, only in-frame clones are kept and a portion is missing. Of about 640,000 clones listed, 72% are singletons. This TCR was recovered from a woman aged 25 to 45 in good health. V usage is TRBV9 and J usage is TRBJ1-5; D uncertain. The sample comprised memory CD4+ T cells sorted from blood. Stated subset: CD45RA-negative fraction. The CDR3 bases are TGTGCCAGCAGCGTATCCTGGGGCAATCAGCCCCAGCATTTT. Amino acid sequence: CASSVSWGNQPQHF.